This T cell receptor beta chain was recovered during a study of human T cells and chemical hapten exposure. Turning to the study itself: TCR yields per sample varied mostly from small pooled library volume differences.

Germline V gives CDR1 MNHNS, CDR2 SASEGT. The CDR3 sequence is 15 residues long. V shed 3 bases and J shed 0 bases, with 11 bases lying between them. Individual cDNA molecules received unique molecular identifiers in the library. Original methodology: Sequenced samples showed a median of approximately 96,000 TCRs each, with counts running from approximately 21,000 to 630,000. TCRdb reanalysed the RACE reads using MiXCR and keeps one entry per CDR3 protein. TCRdb's processing, not the authors' own work, is the source of the V and J calls. The data show about 46,000 distinct CDR3 sequences, 3.5% to 4.5% seen once. At least ten counts were recorded for this clonotype. Described time point: healthy volunteer bleed at 2 weeks. Whole blood that had not been fractionated was the source of extracted total RNA.

This rearrangement joins TRBV6-1 to TRBJ1-1; possible D gene TRBD1, 5 bases. The clonotype was recovered from a female donor in good health. Some clones in this sample may be carry-over from other donors' samples. Input material: whole blood. The CDR3 DNA follows: TGTGCCAGCAGTGATACGGGACGGGTGAACACTGAAGCTTTCTTT. As protein: CASSDTGRVNTEAFF.